What follows are 30 T cell receptor beta chains derived from one specimen sequenced in a study of T cell repertoires in cytomegalovirus infection. These receptors' antigens are unknown. Each CDR3 protein gets one entry after TCRdb re-called the reads with MiXCR. The table includes about 360,000 distinct CDR3 sequences, about 32% detected once. The material sequenced was cultured PBMCs, taken from culture after CMV antigen stimulation. The receptor set was obtained from a human donor in good health (CMV status not recorded). Some clones in this sample may be carry-over from other donors' samples.

This chain uses TRBV12-5 with TRBJ2-1; D gene uncertain. Trimming cost V 6 bases and J 1 base, with 10 bases left between them. The CDR3 runs to 14 residues. CDR1 is LGHNT and CDR2 is FRNRAP in the germline V gene. Here the CDR3 DNA reads TGTGCTAGTGGCCCGGACGTTTCCTACAATGAGCAGTTCTTC. This gives the protein CASGPDVSYNEQFF. The full variable domain, in which reference TRBV12-5 and TRBJ2-1 provide the parts outside the CDR3, is DARVTQTPRHKVTEMGQEVTMRCQPILGHNTVFWYRQTMMQGLELLAYFRNRAPLDDSGMPKDRFSAEMPDATLATLKIQPSEPRDSAVYFCASGPDVSYNEQFFGPGTRLTVL.

This clonotype has more than one count but fewer than ten. The V gene is TRBV25-1, the J gene TRBJ2-7, with 9 nucleotides matching TRBD2. Germline loops: CDR1 MGHDK, CDR2 SYGVNS. V was pared by 1 base and J by 3 bases, with 4 bases of the junction left unmatched. The CDR3 spans 15 residues. CDR3: CASSEFSGRGYEQYF. The CDR3, as DNA: TGTGCCAGCAGTGAATTTAGCGGGAGAGGCTACGAGCAGTACTTC.

This clonotype was recorded a few times. This chain uses TRBV2 with TRBJ1-4; 7 bases match TRBD1. V lost 6 bases to trimming and J lost 6 bases; unmatched junction nucleotides: 7. CDR3 length: 14 residues. The germline gives CDR1 SNHLY, CDR2 FYNNEI. The CDR3 here is CASSKTGLDEKLFF. In DNA form, the CDR3 reads TGTGCCAGCAGCAAGACAGGGTTGGATGAAAAACTGTTTTTT. Full variable domain (missing parts from reference TRBV2 and TRBJ1-4): EPEVTQTPSHQVTQMGQEVILRCVPISNHLYFYWYRQILGQKVEFLVSFYNNEISEKSEIFDDQFSVERPDGSNFTLKIRSTKLEDSAMYFCASSKTGLDEKLFFGSGTQLSVL.

This clonotype was seen more than once but under ten times. The V and J genes are TRBV19 and TRBJ2-3; TRBD1 aligns across 8 bases. Unmatched junction bases numbered 14, after V lost 4 bases and J lost 5 bases. The CDR3 sequence is 17 residues long. The germline V gene has CDR1 LNHDA and CDR2 SQIVND (reference sequence). CDR3 DNA sequence: TGTGCCAGTAGTAATTTCCCCGGACAGGGTGGTGGAGATACGCAGTATTTT. Its protein is CASSNFPGQGGGDTQYF.

This clonotype was recorded many times. CDR3 sequence (DNA): TGTGCCAGCAATCCCAGAGGAGGGGGATGGGACACTGAAGCTTTCTTT. It yields the protein CASNPRGGGWDTEAFF. This chain connects TRBV12-3 or TRBV12-4 to TRBJ1-1; D perhaps matches TRBD1 (6 bases). The CDR3 spans 16 residues. Trimming stripped 7 bases from V and 3 bases from J, with 21 bases between.

The chain links TRBV12-3 or TRBV12-4 to TRBJ1-5; D is perhaps TRBD1 (5 bases). This CDR3 spans 15 amino acids. The V gene lost 4 bases and the J gene lost 2 bases, with 12 bases spanning the gap. In DNA, the CDR3 is TGTGCCAGCAGTTCGTCAGGGATCGGCAATCAGCCCCAGCATTTT. The encoded protein is CASSSSGIGNQPQHF.

The rearrangement joins TRBV28 to TRBJ1-5; no clear D. This CDR3 is 16 amino acids long. The V gene lost 3 bases and the J gene lost 2 bases, with 14 bases spanning the gap. Germline values: CDR1 MDHEN, CDR2 SYDVKM. The CDR3 DNA sequence: TGTGCCAGCAGTTTCATCGCGGGTTTGGGCAATCAGCCCCAGCATTTT. This sequence encodes CASSFIAGLGNQPQHF.

This clonotype was counted only a few times. The J gene is TRBJ1-2, the V gene TRBV12-3 or TRBV12-4; 7 bases are shared with TRBD1. The CDR3 has 13 amino acids. V shed 6 bases and J 8 bases; nucleotides not matched to a gene: 9. This chain's CDR3 is CASRFTGVGGYTF. CDR3 DNA sequence: TGTGCCAGCAGATTCACAGGGGTCGGAGGCTACACCTTC.

The chain recombines TRBV29-1 with TRBJ2-5, with TRBD2 matching 9 bases. This CDR3 contains 13 residues. J was trimmed by 6 bases and V by 4 bases; bases with no gene match: 6. CDR1 SQVTM and CDR2 ANQGSEA come from the germline V gene. CDR3 loop: CSVGLAGSKTQYF. The DNA for the CDR3 is TGCAGCGTTGGGCTAGCGGGATCAAAGACCCAGTACTTC. Full variable domain (rest looked up from reference TRBV29-1 and TRBJ2-5): SAVISQKPSRDICQRGTSLTIQCQVDSQVTMMFWYRQQPGQSLTLIATANQGSEATYESGFVIDKFPISRPNLTFSTLTVSNMSPEDSSIYLCSVGLAGSKTQYFGPGTRLLVL.

This clonotype has more than one count but fewer than ten. The chain carries TRBV10-3 and TRBJ2-4; maybe TRBD2 (6 bases). Trimming removed 5 bases at V and 5 bases at J, with 10 bases between. The CDR3 totals 13 residues. Germline assignment: CDR1 ENHRY and CDR2 SYGVKD. The CDR3 DNA reads as TGTGCCATCAGTCCGGGGGTCGAAAACATTCAGTACTTC. Residues: CAISPGVENIQYF.

V and J are TRBV7-2 and TRBJ1-3; maybe TRBD1 (5 bases). This CDR3 is 15 amino acids long. From germline, CDR1 is SGHTA and CDR2 FQGNSA. V was clipped by 5 bases and J by 4 bases, with 15 bases between them. CDR3 region: CASSSRGGGGNTIYF. The CDR3 DNA follows: TGTGCCAGCAGCAGCCGCGGGGGAGGGGGAAACACCATATATTTT.

V gene TRBV19 combines with J gene TRBJ2-6; D ambiguous. Looked up from germline, CDR1 is LNHDA and CDR2 is SQIVND (reference sequence). This CDR3 comprises 16 residues. V lost 7 bases to trimming and J lost 0 bases, with 13 bases between them. For the CDR3, the DNA is TGTGCCAGTACCTCCTGGACGGGCTCTGGGGCCAACGTCCTGACTTTC. Its translation is CASTSWTGSGANVLTF.

CDR3 region: CASSWGTGDGYTF. The CDR3 DNA sequence: TGTGCCAGCAGCTGGGGGACAGGAGATGGCTACACCTTC. The chain links TRBV7-3 to TRBJ1-2, with TRBD1 matching 8 bases. CDR1 is SGHTA and CDR2 is FQGTGA in the germline V gene. The CDR3 has 13 residues. Trimming cost V 4 bases and J 6 bases; bases outside gene matches: 4.

This clonotype was recorded a few times. V usage is TRBV19 and J usage is TRBJ1-6; perhaps TRBD1 as D (6 bases). Germline V lookup: CDR1 LNHDA, CDR2 SQIVND (reference sequence). The length of the CDR3 is 17 residues. V was trimmed by 7 bases and J by 1 base, leaving 17 bases between them. The CDR3 nucleotides are TGTGCCAGTATGTCATCGACAGGTTCTTCCTATAATTCACCCCTCCACTTT. This codes for CASMSSTGSSYNSPLHF.

This chain connects TRBV28 to TRBJ2-7, with no clear D. Germline V gives CDR1 MDHEN, CDR2 SYDVKM. The CDR3 totals 15 residues. The V end lost 4 bases, the J end lost 3 bases, and 16 bases lay between the germline ends. CDR3 nucleotides: TGTGCCAGCAGTTCGACCCGATCCGACGACTACGAGCAGTACGTC. It specifies CASSSTRSDDYEQYV.

This clonotype was counted only a few times. The chain recombines TRBV10-3 with TRBJ1-2; D is possibly TRBD1 (5 bases). Germline V lookup: CDR1 ENHRY, CDR2 SYGVKD. CDR3 length equals 15 residues. Trimming removed 8 bases from V and 2 bases from J, with 18 bases in between. This chain's CDR3 is CAILGAQAQNYGYTF. Here the CDR3 DNA reads TGTGCCATCCTAGGGGCGCAGGCCCAAAACTATGGCTACACCTTC.

This clonotype was found a few times. The V gene is TRBV28, the J gene TRBJ2-3, with 12 bases matching TRBD2. Germline loops: CDR1 MDHEN, CDR2 SYDVKM. This CDR3 is built from 14 residues. The trim removed 8 bases at V and 7 bases at J, leaving 7 bases unmatched. In nucleotides, the CDR3 is TGTGCCAGCCAGACTAGCGGGAGTAGGAATACGCAGTATTTT. It codes for CASQTSGSRNTQYF.

There are a few counts of this clonotype. The J gene is TRBJ2-7, the V gene TRBV29-1, with 11 bases identical to TRBD2. This CDR3 contains 17 residues. With 4 bases clipped from V and 3 bases from J, the junction kept 14 bases outside the gene matches. In germline, CDR1 is SQVTM, CDR2 ANQGSEA. CDR3: CSVGGLVSLAGGYEQYF. The CDR3 coding sequence is TGCAGCGTTGGAGGTCTAGTCAGCCTAGCGGGAGGCTACGAGCAGTACTTC.

This clonotype has only one observation. The rearrangement joins TRBV20-1 to TRBJ2-7; no definite D call. CDR1 and CDR2 from the germline V gene are DFQATT and SNEGSKA (reference sequence). This CDR3 is 13 amino acids long. Trimming shortened V by 2 bases and J by 1 base, and 9 bases separated the two germline ends. The CDR3 protein is CSARTHSSYEQYF. CDR3 coding DNA: TGCAGTGCTAGAACCCACAGTTCCTACGAGCAGTACTTC.

This rearrangement joins TRBV15 to TRBJ2-1; either TRBD1 or TRBD2 may supply D (7 bases each). V was clipped by 2 bases and J by 3 bases, with 14 bases between them. The CDR3 is 16 residues long. Per germline, CDR1 LNHNV and CDR2 YYDKDF (reference sequence). The CDR3 DNA reads TGTGCCACCAGCAGACGGGGAGGGACAGTCTACAATGAGCAGTTCTTC. Translating gives CATSRRGGTVYNEQFF.

This clonotype was counted at least ten times. V usage is TRBV6-1 and J usage is TRBJ2-1, with 14 bases fitting TRBD2. CDR3 length: 16 amino acids. Germline lookup yields CDR1 MNHNS and CDR2 SASEGT. V lost 6 bases, J lost 0 bases, and 1 base stayed unmatched. The CDR3: CASRGTSGSSYNEQFF. The DNA for the CDR3 is TGTGCCAGCAGGGGGACTAGCGGGAGCTCCTACAATGAGCAGTTCTTC.

Here the CDR3 DNA reads TGCGCCAGCAGCCAAGTAATGCAGAAAGAAGTTGGAAACACCATATATTTT. Its translation is CASSQVMQKEVGNTIYF. The chain employs TRBV4-3 and TRBJ1-3, with D unresolved. CDR1 and CDR2 (germline): LGHNA, YSLEER. V was clipped by 1 base and J by 3 bases, with 16 bases between them. There are 17 residues in the CDR3.

The genes are TRBV28 and TRBJ1-5; tentative D call: TRBD1 (5 bases). The germline V gene encodes CDR1 MDHEN and CDR2 SYDVKM. This CDR3 spans 13 amino acids. V lost 11 bases, J lost 2 bases, and 13 bases lay in between. The CDR3 nucleotides read TGTGCCGCTAGGGGAGGACGCAATCAGCCCCAGCATTTT. Residues: CAARGGRNQPQHF.

This clonotype was picked up a small number of times. The chain is built from TRBV12-5 and TRBJ2-7; D is perhaps TRBD2 (7 bases). V dropped 6 bases and J dropped 3 bases, with 9 bases sitting between them. The CDR3 sequence is 12 residues long. The germline V gene has CDR1 LGHNT and CDR2 FRNRAP. Written as DNA, the CDR3 is TGTGCTAGTGGGCGGGGGCTCTACGAGCAGTACTTC. Its translation is CASGRGLYEQYF.

The V gene is TRBV28, the J gene TRBJ1-2, with D uncertain. Germline V CDR1 and CDR2: MDHEN, SYDVKM. V shed 2 bases and J shed 11 bases, with 12 bases lying between them. The CDR3 loop spans 12 amino acids. The CDR3 coding sequence is TGTGCCAGCAGTTTACCCCCATACTATTACACCTTC. Translated, it gives CASSLPPYYYTF.

The rearrangement joins TRBV12-3 or TRBV12-4 to TRBJ1-5; perhaps TRBD1 as D (5 bases). The ends were cut back, 0 bases at V and 7 bases at J, with 16 bases in the middle. The CDR3 totals 16 residues. CDR3 residues: CASSLAFSGARQPQHF. In nucleotides, the CDR3 is TGTGCCAGCAGTTTAGCGTTTTCTGGGGCGAGGCAGCCCCAGCATTTT.

This clonotype was observed a handful of times. The genes are TRBV28 and TRBJ2-7; a possible D gene is TRBD2 (5 bases). Trimming took off 3 bases at V and 4 bases at J, with 13 bases between the two ends. The length of the CDR3 is 14 residues. Germline V lookup: CDR1 MDHEN, CDR2 SYDVKM. The CDR3 is CASSFARDRYEQYF. Written as DNA, the CDR3 is TGTGCCAGCAGTTTTGCCCGGGATCGGTACGAGCAGTACTTC.

The chain couples TRBV12-3 or TRBV12-4 to TRBJ2-3; TRBD2 aligns across 9 bases. J gave up 10 bases and V 3 bases, and 5 bases lay outside the gene matches. CDR3 length equals 13 residues. Here the CDR3 reads CASSLGTSTAQYF. For the CDR3, the DNA is TGTGCCAGCAGTTTGGGGACTAGCACGGCGCAGTATTTT.

The gene calls are TRBV4-2 and TRBJ1-2; 7 nucleotides match TRBD1. V gave up 1 base and J gave up 7 bases; unmatched junction bases: 9. Germline V gene sequence: CDR1 LGHNA, CDR2 YNFKEQ. The CDR3 totals 15 residues. The CDR3 spells CASSQGSSGGRGYTF. CDR3 coding DNA: TGTGCCAGCAGCCAAGGATCCTCAGGGGGACGTGGCTACACCTTC.

This clonotype was seen a handful of times. The CDR3 DNA follows: TGTGCCAGCAGTTTAAGGGGAACGGTAGCGGGGGCGTACGAGCAGTACTTC. It yields the protein CASSLRGTVAGAYEQYF. The chain links TRBV27 to TRBJ2-7; TRBD2 aligns across 9 bases. The CDR3 sequence is 17 residues long. In germline, CDR1 is MNHEY, CDR2 SMNVEV (reference sequence). Unmatched junction bases numbered 12, after V lost 2 bases and J lost 4 bases.